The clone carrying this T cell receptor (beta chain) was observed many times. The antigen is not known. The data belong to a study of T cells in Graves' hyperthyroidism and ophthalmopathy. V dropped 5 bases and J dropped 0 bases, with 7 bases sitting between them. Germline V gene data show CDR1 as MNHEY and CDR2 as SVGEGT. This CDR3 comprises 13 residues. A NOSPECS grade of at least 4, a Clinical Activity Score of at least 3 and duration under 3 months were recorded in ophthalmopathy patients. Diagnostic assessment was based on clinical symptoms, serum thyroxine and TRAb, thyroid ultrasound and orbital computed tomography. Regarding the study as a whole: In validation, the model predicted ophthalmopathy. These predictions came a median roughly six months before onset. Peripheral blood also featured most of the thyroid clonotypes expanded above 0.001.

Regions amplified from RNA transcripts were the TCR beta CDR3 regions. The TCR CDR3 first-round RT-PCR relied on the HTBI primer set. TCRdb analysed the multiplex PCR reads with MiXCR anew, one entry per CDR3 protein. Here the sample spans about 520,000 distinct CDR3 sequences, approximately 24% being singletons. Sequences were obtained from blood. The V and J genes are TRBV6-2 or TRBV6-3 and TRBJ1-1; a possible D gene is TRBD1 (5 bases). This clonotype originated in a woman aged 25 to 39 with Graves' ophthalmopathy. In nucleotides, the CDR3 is TGTGCCAGCAGTGACAGAATGAACACTGAAGCTTTCTTT. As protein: CASSDRMNTEAFF.